This TCR beta chain was sequenced during a study of patients and donors after allogeneic stem cell transplantation. Germline lookup yields CDR1 SGHTA and CDR2 FQGNSA. The V gene lost 1 base and the J gene lost 8 bases, with 10 bases spanning the gap. The CDR3 is 13 amino acids. This clonotype was observed a single time. Each CDR3 protein gets one entry after TCRdb re-called the RT-PCR reads with MiXCR. The repertoire consists of tens of thousands of distinct CDR3 sequences, with roughly a third occurring once and the leading ten covering 76%. This TCR derives from a human donor who was either an allogeneic HSCT recipient or a stem cell or donor lymphocyte infusion donor (not recorded which). It is not recorded whose cells these are; they may come from a transplant donor. The sample consisted of blood, either unsorted or a sorted T cell fraction (not recorded which). The chain couples TRBV7-2 to TRBJ2-3, with D unresolved. DNA of the CDR3: TGTGCCAGCAGCTTAGTCACCCTACGTACGCAGTATTTT. This sequence encodes CASSLVTLRTQYF.